This T cell receptor (beta chain) was found in a study of T-cell reconstitution after alpha-beta-depleted transplantation in children. Study conclusions and caveats: Newly produced T cells mostly accounted for T-cell counts and diversity one year post-transplant.

The V gene lost 3 bases and the J gene lost 1 base, with 3 bases spanning the gap. Germline V gene data show CDR1 as MNHEY and CDR2 as SVGAGI. This CDR3 is 12 amino acids long. About this clonotype itself: The antigen remains undetermined.

As it was prepared, the TCRbeta library received unique molecular identifiers. TCRdb reprocessed the PCR reads via MiXCR and lists one record per CDR3 protein. The sample holds 90,000 to 100,000 distinct CDR3 sequences, less than 25% seen once. The source material was PBMCs, sampled before TCRalphabeta/CD19-depleted stem cell transplant. The source of this sequence is a boy aged 2 to 9 with acute lymphoblastic leukemia, due to receive a stem cell transplant. The chain combines TRBV6-5 with TRBJ1-1; D call uncertain. Here the CDR3 reads CASSYANTEAFF. The CDR3 DNA reads as TGTGCCAGCAGTTATGCGAACACTGAAGCTTTCTTT.